The 12 T cell receptor beta chains presented below share a single source sample, sequenced in a study of blood T cell repertoires in COVID-19. Profiled with immunoSEQ multiplex PCR; TCRdb holds only in-frame clones, not every one. The sample includes 310,000 or so clones, 70% to 90% of them seen just once. The sequencing sample was made of peripheral blood. Receptors were obtained from a man aged 18 to 30 who had recovered from COVID-19.

The chain has TRBV10-3 and TRBJ2-1, with 8 bases aligning to TRBD1. The CDR3 is 13 residues long. V lost 5 bases and J lost 9; bases outside the gene matches: 6. Germline V gene lookup returns CDR1 ENHRY and CDR2 SYGVKD. Written as DNA, the CDR3 is TGTGCCATCAGTCCAGGACAGGGCTCTGAGCAGTTCTTC. Translated: CAISPGQGSEQFF.

The rearrangement links TRBV11-2 to TRBJ2-3; 7 bases fit TRBD1. V lost 1 base, J lost 1 base, and 2 bases stayed unmatched. CDR1 SGHAT and CDR2 FQNNGV come from the germline V gene. The CDR3 loop spans 15 amino acids. In nucleotides, the CDR3 is TGTGCCAGCAGCTTAGGAACAGGGGGCACAGATACGCAGTATTTT. This codes for CASSLGTGGTDTQYF.

This clone was seen only once. V and J are TRBV19 and TRBJ1-2; 9 nucleotides agree with TRBD1. The CDR3 has 14 residues. With 5 bases clipped from V and 4 bases from J, the junction kept 5 bases outside the gene matches. Germline V gene sequence: CDR1 LNHDA, CDR2 SQIVND (reference sequence). The CDR3 DNA is TGTGCCAGTAGTCGGACAGGGGAAGGCTATGGCTACACCTTC. It specifies CASSRTGEGYGYTF.

The rearrangement links TRBV2 to TRBJ1-5, with D possibly TRBD1 on 5 matching bases. Germline loops: CDR1 SNHLY, CDR2 FYNNEI. V was trimmed by 4 bases and J by 12 bases, leaving 13 bases between them. CDR3 length: 12 residues. The CDR3 reads CASSGEQVGQHF. The CDR3 DNA reads as TGTGCCAGCAGTGGGGAACAGGTTGGCCAGCATTTT. The full variable domain, with the rest looked up from reference TRBV2 and TRBJ1-5, is EPEVTQTPSHQVTQMGQEVILRCVPISNHLYFYWYRQILGQKVEFLVSFYNNEISEKSEIFDDQFSVERPDGSNFTLKIRSTKLEDSAMYFCASSGEQVGQHFGDGTRLSIL.

This clone was found a few times. The V call is TRBV25-1, the J call TRBJ1-1; TRBD1 matches 12 bases. Germline CDR1 and CDR2: MGHDK and SYGVNS. V gave up 4 bases and J gave up 0 bases; unmatched junction bases: 6. The CDR3 extends over 17 amino acids. CDR3 nucleotides: TGTGCCAGCAGTGGCCCGGGGACAGGGGGCATGAACACTGAAGCTTTCTTT. The encoded protein is CASSGPGTGGMNTEAFF.

The chain recombines TRBV2 with TRBJ2-2, with D perhaps matching TRBD2 (6 bases). Germline CDR1 reads SNHLY; CDR2 reads FYNNEI. CDR3 size: 15 residues. V shed 7 bases and J shed 3 bases, with 15 bases lying between them. Here the CDR3 DNA reads TGTGCCAGCATCCCGGAGGGTCCGGACACCGGGGAGCTGTTTTTT. It is translated as CASIPEGPDTGELFF.

The chain recombines TRBV5-6 with TRBJ1-1, with a tentative D call TRBD1 (6 bases). V shed 0 bases and J shed 0 bases, with 15 bases lying between them. Germline V CDR1 and CDR2: SGHDT, YYEEEE. The CDR3 is 17 residues long. The CDR3 loop reads CASSLGRGNKMNTEAFF. For the CDR3, the DNA is TGTGCCAGCAGCTTGGGCAGGGGAAATAAAATGAACACTGAAGCTTTCTTT. The variable domain in full, with the rest retrieved from reference TRBV5-6 and TRBJ1-1, is DAGVTQSPTHLIKTRGQQVTLRCSPKSGHDTVSWYQQALGQGPQFIFQYYEEEERQRGNFPDRFSGHQFPNYSSELNVNALLLGDSALYLCASSLGRGNKMNTEAFFGQGTRLTVV.

The rearrangement links TRBV18 to TRBJ1-2; D might be TRBD1 (5 bases). CDR1 and CDR2 from the germline V gene are KGHSH and LQKENI. The ends were cut back, 2 bases at V and 6 bases at J, with 13 bases in the middle. The CDR3 spans 14 residues. The CDR3 DNA reads TGTGCCAGCTCACCAAGGGGCAGGGAGGATGGCTACACCTTC. This translates into CASSPRGREDGYTF.

V gene TRBV3-1 (or the pseudogene TRBV3-2) combines with J gene TRBJ1-6; TRBD1 is a possible D gene (5 bases). There are 17 residues in the CDR3. The germline gives CDR1 LGHDT, CDR2 YNNKEL (reference sequence). V was clipped by 0 bases and J by 7 bases, with 16 bases between them. The DNA of the CDR3 is TGTGCCAGCAGCCAAGAGCGGGGGAGCGTTGGGAATTCACCCCTCCACTTT. The encoded protein is CASSQERGSVGNSPLHF.

The chain employs TRBV15 and TRBJ1-1; TRBD1 matches at 8 bases. Unmatched junction bases numbered 1, after V lost 6 bases and J lost 1 base. Germline V gene data show CDR1 as LNHNV and CDR2 as YYDKDF (reference sequence). This CDR3 contains 13 residues. The CDR3 DNA reads as TGTGCCACCAGTACAGGGGGGAACACTGAAGCTTTCTTT. Amino acid sequence: CATSTGGNTEAFF.

The genes are TRBV4-2 and TRBJ1-1; 8 bases are shared with TRBD1. V was pared by 0 bases and J by 1 base, with 4 bases of the junction left unmatched. CDR1 is LGHNA and CDR2 is YNFKEQ in the germline V gene. This CDR3 spans 16 amino acids. The CDR3 DNA reads as TGTGCCAGCAGCCAAGATCGCGGGACAGGGAACACTGAAGCTTTCTTT. It specifies CASSQDRGTGNTEAFF.

J is TRBJ2-2 and V is TRBV19; 12 nucleotides match TRBD1. The V gene end was trimmed by 8 bases and the J gene end by 6 bases; junction bases not matched to a gene: 10. CDR1 is LNHDA, CDR2 SQIVND, per germline (reference sequence). The CDR3 length is 16 residues. The CDR3 loop is CASSRWGQGAPGELFF. The DNA for the CDR3 is TGTGCCAGTTCACGATGGGGACAGGGGGCGCCCGGGGAGCTGTTTTTT.